This TCR beta chain stems from a study of OX40 agonist ivuxolimab in advanced cancers. The length of the CDR3 is 13 residues. CDR1 is KGHSH and CDR2 is LQKENI in the germline V gene. With 4 bases removed from V and 1 base from J, the gap between germline ends came to 8 bases. Points from the study as a whole: Clonal expansion by week 6 occurred in CD4+ and CD8+ blood T cells (at 0.1 to 3.0 mg/kg).

The assay was immunoSEQ multiplex PCR, and TCRdb's table has in-frame clones only and misses some. The profile shows 100,000 or so clones, 85% to 95% of them singletons. For this clone: Its antigen remains unknown.

This chain connects TRBV18 to TRBJ2-7, with D maybe TRBD2 (6 bases). Material: CD4+ or CD8+ T cells sorted from blood, obtained in a trial of the OX40 agonist ivuxolimab. The source is an adult with an advanced solid tumor such as melanoma, head and neck, liver or kidney cancer. The CDR3 loop reads CASSQGTSYEQYF. The CDR3 DNA is TGTGCCAGCTCACAGGGGACTTCCTACGAGCAGTACTTC. The full variable domain, rest sourced from reference TRBV18 and TRBJ2-7, is NAGVMQNPRHLVRRRGQEARLRCSPMKGHSHVYWYRQLPEEGLKFMVYLQKENIIDESGMPKERFSAEFPKEGPSILRIQQVVRGDSAAYFCASSQGTSYEQYFGPGTRLTVT.